This T cell receptor (beta chain) was sequenced during a study of CD8 T cells in Susac syndrome. Study overall: Intravenous immunoglobulin alone or corticosteroids were being given to patients with Susac syndrome at blood draw, unless they were therapy-naive. Findings and caveats of the study: Only a relatively small number of individuals were included in the TCR sequencing and HLA analysis. The CD4+ T cell repertoires that were profiled in Susac syndrome showed no clonal expansion.

Purification of the CD8+ and CD4+ T cells relied on negative isolation, and TEMRA cells underwent FACS enrichment. Worth noting for this clonotype: Its target is not known.

Roughly 0.45 to 1 ug RNA was reverse transcribed with random hexamers. TCRdb analysed the immunoSEQ multiplex PCR reads with MiXCR anew, one entry per CDR3 protein. The sample carries 150,000 or so distinct CDR3 sequences, 85% to 95% recorded once. Trimming cost V 6 bases and J 3 bases, with 20 bases left between them. The length of the CDR3 is 16 residues. Germline assignment: CDR1 KGHSH and CDR2 LQKENI. Specimen: CD4+ T cells from PBMCs. This clonotype was sampled from a human donor with Susac syndrome. The rearrangement joins TRBV18 to TRBJ1-2; TRBD1 might be the D (5 bases). CDR3: CASSYDAGQNYYGYTF. CDR3 DNA: TGTGCCAGCTCCTATGACGCAGGGCAGAACTACTATGGCTACACCTTC.